This T cell receptor beta chain is from a study of T cell repertoires in cytomegalovirus infection. Study in general: CMV infection plus the matching HLA type was flagged by public TCR beta signatures.

TCRdb passed the reads through MiXCR, listing each CDR3 protein once. The data contain 830,000 or so distinct CDR3 sequences, approximately 32% of them singletons. On this clonotype itself: What it binds is unknown.

Study-level findings and limits: The ex vivo response was dominated by HLA-C-restricted CMV-specific TCR beta clonotypes.

This receptor was obtained from a human donor in good health (CMV status not recorded). Some clones in this sample may be carry-over from other donors' samples. The input for sequencing was cultured CD8+ T cells from PBMCs, taken from culture after CMV antigen stimulation.

The CDR3 region has the DNA TGTGCCAGCAGCCCCTCCCTACTAGCGGGTCTGGGAAATGAGCAGTTCTTC. Its translation: CASSPSLLAGLGNEQFF. V gene TRBV3-1 combines with J gene TRBJ2-1, with 9 positions matching TRBD2. CDR1 and CDR2 (germline): LGHDT, YNNKEL (reference sequence). With 4 bases clipped from V and 7 bases from J, the junction kept 14 bases outside the gene matches. There are 17 residues in the CDR3.